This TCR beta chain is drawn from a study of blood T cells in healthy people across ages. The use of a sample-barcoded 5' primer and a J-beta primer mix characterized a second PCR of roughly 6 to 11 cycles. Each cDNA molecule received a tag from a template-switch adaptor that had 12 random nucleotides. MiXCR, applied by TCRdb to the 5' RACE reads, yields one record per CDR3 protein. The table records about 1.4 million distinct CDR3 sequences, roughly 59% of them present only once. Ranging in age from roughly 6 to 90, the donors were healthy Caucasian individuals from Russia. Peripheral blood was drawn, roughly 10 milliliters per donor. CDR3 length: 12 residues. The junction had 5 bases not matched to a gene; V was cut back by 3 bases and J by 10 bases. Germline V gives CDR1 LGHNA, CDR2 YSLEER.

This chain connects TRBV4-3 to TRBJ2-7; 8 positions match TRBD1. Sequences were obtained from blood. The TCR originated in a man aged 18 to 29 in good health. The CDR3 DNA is TGCGCCAGCAGCCAGGTTCAGGGGGCTCAGTACTTC. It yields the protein CASSQVQGAQYF.